This TCR beta chain stems from a study of shared T cell receptors in the human thymus. TCRdb keeps only in-frame clones here, not all; method: immunoSEQ multiplex PCR. The sample records 650,000 to 950,000 clones, 70% to 90% being singletons. These data were also reused for a study on human thymus T cells. That work contributes: Corrective cardiac surgery supplied the resected thymus tissue.

The receptor was isolated from a girl under three years old with a congenital heart defect. The sequenced sample consisted of thymocytes.

The CDR3 nucleotides are TGCGCCAGCAGCCGGGGGCAGTACTTC. Its protein is CASSRGQYF. V and J are TRBV5-1 and TRBJ2-7, with a tentative D call TRBD2 (5 bases). Germline V CDR1 and CDR2: SGHRS, YFSETQ. The CDR3 has 9 amino acids. Trimming shortened V by 4 bases and J by 9 bases, and 5 bases separated the two germline ends. The variable domain in full, completed from reference TRBV5-1 and TRBJ2-7, reads KAGVTQTPRYLIKTRGQQVTLSCSPISGHRSVSWYQQTPGQGLQFLFEYFSETQRNKGNFPGRFSGRQFSNSRSEMNVSTLELGDSALYLCASSRGQYFGPGTRLTVT.